What follows are 3 T cell receptor beta chains derived from one specimen sequenced in a study of cytomegalovirus exposure and HLA in healthy donors. It was with 60 Vbeta and 13 Jbeta primers that the PCR ran. The protocol was immunoSEQ multiplex PCR, while the TCRdb copy is restricted to in-frame clones and leaves out a portion. The sample holds about 51,000 clones. The sample taken for sequencing was PBMCs. These TCRs come from a female donor in good health and CMV-seronegative.

The V call is TRBV12-5, the J call TRBJ1-2, with D perhaps TRBD1 (6 bases). Germline V CDR1 and CDR2: LGHNT, FRNRAP. The CDR3 sequence is 16 residues long. V was shortened by 0 bases and J by 7 bases, with 18 bases between the two germline ends. DNA for the CDR3: TGTGCTAGTGGTTTGGTGGCTTCTACAGGGCTCGCTGGCTACACCTTC. It codes for CASGLVASTGLAGYTF.

This sequence joins TRBV7-2 and TRBJ2-1, with D perhaps matching TRBD2 (5 bases). The CDR3 totals 17 residues. The V gene lost 0 bases and the J gene lost 0 bases, with 12 bases spanning the gap. Germline CDR1 is SGHTA and CDR2 is FQGNSA. The CDR3 spells CASSLALAKSSYNEQFF. The CDR3 region has the DNA TGTGCCAGCAGCTTAGCCCTAGCTAAGAGCTCCTACAATGAGCAGTTCTTC.

Details on this clone: This same CDR3 is encoded by further DNA sequences in the sample. The rearrangement joins TRBV28 to TRBJ1-2; 7 bases map to TRBD1. The CDR3 runs 13 residues. Germline V gives CDR1 MDHEN, CDR2 SYDVKM. The V segment lost 6 bases and the J segment 4 bases; nucleotides outside the gene matches: 5. CDR3 DNA: TGTGCCAGCAGCCTACAGGGGTCCTATGGCTACACCTTC. Protein product: CASSLQGSYGYTF.